The present TCR beta chain was sequenced within a study of blood T cell repertoires in COVID-19. Across the whole study: The United States, Italy and Spain were the sources of the acute and convalescent COVID-19 samples. In each case, the material was cDNA or gDNA derived from T cells, B-cell-depleted T cells, or PBMCs.

Under the authors' procedure: Nucleated cell number was recorded as an estimate derived from reference gene primer amplification. Measured with immunoSEQ multiplex PCR; TCRdb has only the in-frame clones, and not every one. V and J calls plus clone size are reproduced from that table; the DNA served to infer D and trimming. The table records under 300,000 clones, over 75% of them present only once. Germline trimming cut 6 bases from V and 4 bases from J; bases unmatched to any gene: 5. In germline, CDR1 is LNHDA, CDR2 SQIVND (reference sequence). The length of the CDR3 is 15 residues. Input material: peripheral blood. The V and J genes are TRBV19 and TRBJ2-1; 11 bases map to TRBD2. This receptor was identified in a woman between 35 and 50 years old who had recovered from COVID-19. CDR3 loop: CASSRGLAAYNEQFF. The CDR3 DNA follows: TGTGCCAGTAGCCGGGGACTAGCGGCTTACAATGAGCAGTTCTTC.